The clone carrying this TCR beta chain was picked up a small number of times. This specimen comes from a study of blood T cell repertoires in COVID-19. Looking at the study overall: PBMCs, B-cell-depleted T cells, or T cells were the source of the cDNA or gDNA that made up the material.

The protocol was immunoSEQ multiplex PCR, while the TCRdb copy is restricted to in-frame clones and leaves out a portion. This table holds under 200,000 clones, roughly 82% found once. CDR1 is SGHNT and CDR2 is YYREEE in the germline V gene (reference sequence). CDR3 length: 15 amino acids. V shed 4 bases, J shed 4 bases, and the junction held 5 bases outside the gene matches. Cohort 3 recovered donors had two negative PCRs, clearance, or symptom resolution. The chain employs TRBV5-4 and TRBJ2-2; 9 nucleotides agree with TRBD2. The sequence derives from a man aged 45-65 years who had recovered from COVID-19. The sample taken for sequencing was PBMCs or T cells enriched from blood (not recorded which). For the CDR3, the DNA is TGTGCCAGCAGCCCCATAGCGGGGGCCACCGGGGAGCTGTTTTTT. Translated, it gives CASSPIAGATGELFF.